Presented here are 22 T cell receptor beta chains from one specimen sequenced in a study of T-cell memory formation after mild COVID-19. TCRdb used MiXCR to reprocess the 5' RACE reads, holding one entry per CDR3 protein. The sample comprises 260,000 or so distinct CDR3 sequences, roughly a sixth of which are singletons, and around 23% rests with the top ten. The material sequenced was PBMCs or a T cell subset sorted from them (not recorded which). The receptors here all came from a man aged 18 to 29 who had mild COVID-19 (a few samples of this study predate the infection). Cell type and time point are not known.

This rearrangement joins TRBV6-5 to TRBJ1-4, with D possibly being TRBD1 (5 bases). The CDR3 extends over 14 amino acids. Germline CDR1 MNHEY, CDR2 SVGAGI. Trimming pared 6 bases from V and 7 bases from J, leaving 15 bases between. CDR3 in DNA: TGTGCCAGCAGGAAAGGGGATTTGGGTGAAAAACTGTTTTTT. This gives the protein CASRKGDLGEKLFF.

This chain connects TRBV7-9 to TRBJ2-1; unclear D gene. Per germline, CDR1 SEHNR and CDR2 FQNEAQ (reference sequence). Between the trimmed V and J ends, which lost 5 bases and 8 bases, there was a span of 13 bases. This CDR3 spans 13 amino acids. The CDR3 DNA is TGTGCCAGCAGCCCTCCTAGGTTAGATGAGCAGTTCTTC. Protein sequence: CASSPPRLDEQFF.

The rearrangement links TRBV24-1 to TRBJ2-1, with TRBD2 matching 8 bases. Germline V gives CDR1 KGHDR, CDR2 SFDVKD. The CDR3 extends over 14 amino acids. V dropped 0 bases and J dropped 16; count of bases not matched to a gene: 10. DNA for the CDR3: TGTGCCACCAGTGATTTGCTCGGGGGGGCCCGCGTATTCTTC. It specifies CATSDLLGGARVFF.

This clonotype was observed a few times. The rearrangement uses TRBV5-1 and TRBJ2-1; D may be TRBD1 (7 bases). This CDR3 is built from 14 residues. Between the trimmed V and J ends, which lost 4 bases and 3 bases, there was a span of 11 bases. Germline values: CDR1 SGHRS, CDR2 YFSETQ. The chain's CDR3 is CASSGRTGYNEQFF. The CDR3 DNA is TGCGCCAGCAGCGGGAGGACAGGCTACAATGAGCAGTTCTTC.

This clonotype has more than one count but fewer than ten. The V gene is TRBV4-2, the J gene TRBJ2-5; 7 positions agree with TRBD1. V gave up 8 bases and J gave up 5 bases; unmatched junction bases: 11. This CDR3 comprises 14 residues. CDR1 is LGHNA and CDR2 is YNFKEQ in the germline V gene. The CDR3 protein is CASAQGQRGETQYF. The CDR3 bases are TGTGCCAGCGCCCAGGGACAGAGGGGGGAGACCCAGTACTTC.

The chain combines TRBV5-4 with TRBJ2-7; a possible D gene is TRBD2 (7 bases). The CDR3 contains 16 residues. Per the germline V gene, CDR1 is SGHNT and CDR2 is YYREEE (reference sequence). The V and J ends lost 4 bases and 5 bases respectively, with 22 bases between them. The CDR3 here is CASSKIPGGRFDEQYV. CDR3 coding DNA: TGTGCCAGCAGCAAGATTCCCGGGGGGCGTTTTGACGAGCAGTACGTC.

This clonotype appeared many times. The chain recombines TRBV7-2 with TRBJ1-1, with D uncertain. The CDR3 runs to 13 residues. Trimming shortened V by 3 bases and J by 0 bases, and 5 bases separated the two germline ends. Germline V gene data show CDR1 as SGHTA and CDR2 as FQGNSA. This chain's CDR3 is CASSFGMNTEAFF. The CDR3 DNA follows: TGTGCCAGCAGCTTCGGGATGAACACTGAAGCTTTCTTT.

This clonotype was seen a handful of times. The chain links TRBV7-9 to TRBJ1-1; no definite D call. Trimming took 5 bases from V and 0 from J, leaving 7 bases between them. This CDR3 region has 13 residues. Germline V gene sequence: CDR1 SEHNR, CDR2 FQNEAQ (reference sequence). In nucleotides, the CDR3 is TGTGCCAGCAGCCAGACTATGAACACTGAAGCTTTCTTT. Protein sequence: CASSQTMNTEAFF.

This clonotype was observed a handful of times. The J gene is TRBJ2-7, the V gene TRBV6-2 or TRBV6-3; D unclear. This CDR3 has 14 residues. Germline-derived CDR1 and CDR2 are MNHEY and SVGEGT. The V and J ends lost 0 bases and 5 bases respectively, with 11 bases between them. In nucleotides, the CDR3 is TGTGCCAGCAGTTACTCGACCCTAGTAAACGAGCAGTACTTC. Amino acid sequence: CASSYSTLVNEQYF.

The V gene is TRBV7-9, the J gene TRBJ1-6; D uncertain. Trimming removed 5 bases at V and 7 bases at J, with 15 bases between. CDR1 and CDR2 (germline): SEHNR, FQNEAQ (reference sequence). The CDR3 is made up of 15 amino acids. Here the CDR3 reads CASSPPLAPNSPLHF. The CDR3 coding sequence is TGTGCCAGCAGCCCCCCTTTAGCTCCCAATTCACCCCTCCACTTT.

At least ten counts were recorded for this clonotype. V usage is TRBV6-6 and J usage is TRBJ2-2; 8 bases map to TRBD2. The CDR3 extends over 15 amino acids. CDR1 and CDR2 (germline): MNHNY, SVGAGI (reference sequence). Unmatched junction bases numbered 5, after V lost 4 bases and J lost 4 bases. The CDR3 protein is CASSSTGGVTGELFF. CDR3 bases: TGTGCCAGCAGTTCCACGGGGGGGGTCACCGGGGAGCTGTTTTTT.

This clonotype was detected a few times. This chain links TRBV10-3 with TRBJ1-5, with D hard to call. There are 13 residues in the CDR3. CDR1 and CDR2 (germline): ENHRY, SYGVKD. V was clipped by 6 bases and J by 6 bases, with 12 bases between them. The CDR3 coding sequence is TGTGCCATCAGCCCAGGTTCAAGTCAGCCCCAGCATTTT. It specifies CAISPGSSQPQHF.

This chain uses TRBV7-8 with TRBJ1-5; possibly TRBD1 for D (5 bases). The CDR3 spans 15 residues. Trimming pared 4 bases from V and 9 bases from J, leaving 19 bases between. Germline V gene sequence: CDR1 SGHVS, CDR2 FQNEAQ. CDR3 in amino acids: CASSSNRDLSGPQHF. The CDR3 coding sequence is TGTGCCAGCAGCTCCAACCGGGACCTATCTGGGCCCCAGCATTTT. Based on the CDR3 plus reference TRBV7-8 and TRBJ1-5, the full variable domain is GAGVSQSPRYKVAKRGQDVALRCDPISGHVSLFWYQQALGQGPEFLTYFQNEAQLDKSGLPSDRFFAERPEGSVSTLKIQRTQQEDSAVYLCASSSNRDLSGPQHFGDGTRLSIL.

A few counts support this clonotype. The J gene is TRBJ2-7, the V gene TRBV27, with 9 bases identical to TRBD1. Germline-derived CDR1 and CDR2 are MNHEY and SMNVEV (reference sequence). Trimming removed 5 bases from V and 3 bases from J; junction bases left unmatched: 11. The CDR3 length is 16 residues. CDR3 DNA: TGTGCCAGCAGTCAAACCCGGGACAGGGATTACTACGAGCAGTACTTC. It translates to CASSQTRDRDYYEQYF.

The chain uses TRBV25-1 and TRBJ2-5; 9 nucleotides align to TRBD2. The V gene's germline CDR1 is MGHDK and CDR2 SYGVNS. The CDR3 runs to 15 residues. Trimming removed 3 bases from V and 5 bases from J; junction bases left unmatched: 7. The CDR3 sequence: CASSDFSGLAETQYF. The CDR3 DNA follows: TGTGCCAGCAGTGATTTTAGTGGACTAGCGGAGACCCAGTACTTC.

This clonotype was observed at least ten times. The rearrangement uses TRBV4-1 and TRBJ2-6, with D perhaps TRBD2 (5 bases). The CDR3 covers 18 residues. Trimming stripped 0 bases from V and 4 bases from J, with 16 bases between. The germline CDR1 and CDR2 sequences are MGHRA and YSYEKL. CDR3 region: CASSQEERAPSGANVLTF. The CDR3 DNA reads TGCGCCAGCAGCCAAGAGGAGAGGGCCCCCTCCGGGGCCAACGTCCTGACTTTC.

V and J are TRBV9 and TRBJ2-7; D is unclear. Germline CDR1 is SGDLS and CDR2 is YYNGEE. The CDR3 runs to 14 residues. With 0 bases removed from V and 1 base from J, the gap between germline ends came to 8 bases. CDR3 protein: CASSVDNFSYEQYF. The CDR3 DNA is TGTGCCAGCAGCGTAGACAATTTTTCCTACGAGCAGTACTTC.

The chain joins TRBV7-8 to TRBJ2-1; 7 positions agree with TRBD1. J lost 2 bases, V lost 6 bases, and 7 bases had no gene match. From germline, CDR1 is SGHVS and CDR2 FQNEAQ. The CDR3 length is 15 residues. The chain's CDR3 is CASRPTGVTYNEQFF. For the CDR3, the DNA is TGTGCCAGCAGACCTACAGGGGTAACCTACAATGAGCAGTTCTTC.

CDR3 amino acids: CASSSGTGKTEAFF. The CDR3 DNA follows: TGTGCCAGCAGTTCCGGGACAGGGAAGACTGAAGCTTTCTTT. The V gene is TRBV12-3 or TRBV12-4, the J gene TRBJ1-1, with 9 bases matching TRBD1. Trimming at V came to 4 bases and at J to 5 bases, leaving 5 bases not matched to a gene. This CDR3 has 14 amino acids.

The chain uses TRBV28 and TRBJ2-7; 11 positions agree with TRBD1. The germline V gene has CDR1 MDHEN and CDR2 SYDVKM. Trimming took 6 bases from V and 2 from J; bases not matched to a gene: 3. The CDR3 is made up of 14 amino acids. The CDR3 DNA reads TGTGCCAGCAGCCGGGACAGGGGGGCCTACGAGCAGTACGTC. Translating gives CASSRDRGAYEQYV.

This clonotype was seen a handful of times. The CDR3 region is CASSLGTDGTQYF. The CDR3 region has the DNA TGTGCCAGCAGTTTAGGGACAGATGGGACCCAGTACTTC. V and J are TRBV28 and TRBJ2-5, with 7 bases identical to TRBD1. J lost 7 bases, V lost 2 bases, and 4 bases had no gene match. The CDR3 consists of 13 residues. The germline V gene encodes CDR1 MDHEN and CDR2 SYDVKM.

This clonotype is a singleton in its sample. This chain joins TRBV7-6 and TRBJ2-6, with D maybe TRBD2 (5 bases). CDR1 and CDR2 (germline): SGHVS, FNYEAQ. This CDR3 spans 17 amino acids. The V gene lost 2 bases and the J gene lost 0 bases, with 11 bases spanning the gap. The CDR3 DNA is TGTGCCAGCAGCTTAATGGATCGGGACTCTGGGGCCAACGTCCTGACTTTC. It is translated as CASSLMDRDSGANVLTF.